Described below is a single T cell receptor (beta chain) sequence and its context. Its target is unknown. The data were obtained in a study of T cell repertoires in cytomegalovirus infection. Between the trimmed V and J ends, which lost 7 bases and 3 bases, there was a span of 20 bases. This CDR3 is built from 16 residues. Germline V CDR1 and CDR2: MDHEN, SYDVKM. Each CDR3 protein gets one entry after TCRdb re-called the reads with MiXCR. Altogether roughly 54,000 distinct CDR3 sequences are present, around 34% being singletons, with the ten largest covering about 74%. The receptor comes from a human donor in good health (CMV status not recorded). Some clones in this sample may be carry-over from other donors' samples. Sequences were obtained from PBMCs, sequenced either directly or after in vitro stimulation (not recorded which). V and J are TRBV28 and TRBJ2-3, with D maybe TRBD1 (7 bases). The CDR3 nucleotides read TGTGCCAGCACCACGAGGAGGGGACAGCCTACAGATACGCAGTATTTT. It is translated as CASTTRRGQPTDTQYF.